Listed here are 5 T cell receptor beta chains from one sample, sequenced in a study of cytomegalovirus exposure and HLA in healthy donors. This PCR relied on a set of 60 Vbeta primers and 13 Jbeta primers. Sequencing used immunoSEQ multiplex PCR; TCRdb keeps in-frame clones, though not all of them. This sample has some 110,000 clones, with about two thirds found just once. Sample: PBMCs. These receptors were taken from a boy younger than 18 in good health and CMV-seronegative.

V usage is TRBV4-1 and J usage is TRBJ1-5; D unresolved. Per the germline V gene, CDR1 is MGHRA and CDR2 is YSYEKL. V was pared by 1 base and J by 6 bases, with 10 bases between. The CDR3 totals 14 residues. CDR3 sequence reads: CASSQVRGSQPQHF. CDR3 nucleotides: TGCGCCAGCAGCCAAGTCCGGGGAAGTCAGCCCCAGCATTTT.

CDR3 loop: CAWSVVTGTPQETQYF. The DNA for the CDR3 is TGTGCCTGGAGTGTTGTTACCGGGACTCCTCAAGAGACCCAGTACTTC. This chain links TRBV30 with TRBJ2-5, with D tentatively TRBD2 (6 bases). V was pared by 0 bases and J by 2 bases, with 16 bases between. The V gene's germline CDR1 is GTSNPN and CDR2 SVGIG (reference sequence). CDR3 size: 16 residues. Combining the CDR3 with reference TRBV30 and TRBJ2-5 gives the whole variable domain SQTIHQWPATLVQPVGSPLSLECTVEGTSNPNLYWYRQAAGRGLQLLFYSVGIGQISSEVPQNLSASRPQDRQFILSSKKLLLSDSGFYLCAWSVVTGTPQETQYFGPGTRLLVL.

This sequence joins TRBV28 and TRBJ1-5; D unresolved. The V end was cut by 4 bases, the J end by 8 bases, with 18 bases between. CDR3 length equals 15 residues. Germline CDR1 is MDHEN and CDR2 is SYDVKM. CDR3 bases: TGTGCCAGCAGTTCCCCCGGAGTCACTGAGGAGCCCCAGCATTTT. Translated, it gives CASSSPGVTEEPQHF.

This clone came up once. Other DNA sequences from this sample encode an identical CDR3 as well. V and J are TRBV29-1 and TRBJ2-3, with 7 bases fitting TRBD1. Germline assignment: CDR1 SQVTM and CDR2 ANQGSEA. The CDR3 length is 13 residues. V shed 6 bases and J 4 bases; nucleotides not matched to a gene: 7. The CDR3 here is CSVDRGLPDTQYF. CDR3 DNA sequence: TGCAGCGTGGATAGGGGGCTACCAGATACGCAGTATTTT.

This sequence joins TRBV27 and TRBJ1-2, with D perhaps TRBD1 (5 bases). Trimming stripped 6 bases from V and 0 bases from J, with 14 bases between. Germline V gene sequence: CDR1 MNHEY, CDR2 SMNVEV (reference sequence). This CDR3 is built from 15 residues. The chain's CDR3 is CASRTSGHSNYGYTF. The CDR3 DNA reads as TGTGCCAGCAGGACGTCCGGACACTCTAACTATGGCTACACCTTC.